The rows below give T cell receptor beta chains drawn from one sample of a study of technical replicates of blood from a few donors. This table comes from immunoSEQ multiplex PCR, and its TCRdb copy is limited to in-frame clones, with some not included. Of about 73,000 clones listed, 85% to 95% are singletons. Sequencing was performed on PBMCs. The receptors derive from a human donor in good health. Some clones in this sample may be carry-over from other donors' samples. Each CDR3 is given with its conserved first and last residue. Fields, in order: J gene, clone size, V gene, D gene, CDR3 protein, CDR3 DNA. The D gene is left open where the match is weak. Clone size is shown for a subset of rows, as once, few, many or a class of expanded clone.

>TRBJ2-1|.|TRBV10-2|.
CASSKGWGNEQFF
TGCGCCAGCAGCAAGGGGTGGGGCAATGAGCAGTTCTTC
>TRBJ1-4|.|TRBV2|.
CASRAQGGPNEKLFF
TGTGCCAGCAGGGCCCAGGGAGGCCCTAATGAAAAACTGTTTTTT
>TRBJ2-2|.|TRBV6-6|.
CASSYYTGELFF
TGTGCCAGCAGTTATTATACCGGGGAGCTGTTTTTT
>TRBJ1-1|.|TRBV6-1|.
CASSQSGHMNTEAFF
TGTGCCAGCAGCCAGTCGGGACACATGAACACTGAAGCTTTCTTT
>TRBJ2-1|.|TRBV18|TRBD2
CASSPGLTLAGNEQFF
TGTGCCAGCTCACCAGGTCTAACGCTAGCGGGCAATGAGCAGTTCTTC
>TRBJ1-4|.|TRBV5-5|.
CASSKFLTGATNEKLFF
TGTGCCAGCAGCAAGTTTTTGACAGGCGCAACTAATGAAAAACTGTTTTTT
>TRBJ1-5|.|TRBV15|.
CATSRGLRNQPQHF
TGTGCCACCAGCAGAGGGTTGAGAAATCAGCCCCAGCATTTT
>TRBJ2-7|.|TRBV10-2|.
CASSEPGLRREQYF
TGCGCCAGCAGTGAACCGGGACTTAGACGCGAGCAGTACTTC
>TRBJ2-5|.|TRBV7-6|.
CASSVQSSTQTQYF
TGTGCCAGCAGCGTCCAATCTAGCACTCAGACCCAGTACTTC
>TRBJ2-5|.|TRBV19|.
CASSMGSVQETQYF
TGTGCCAGTAGTATGGGGAGCGTCCAAGAGACCCAGTACTTC
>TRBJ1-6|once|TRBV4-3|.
CASSQDETGNSPLHF
TGCGCCAGCAGCCAAGATGAGACGGGAAATTCACCCCTCCACTTT
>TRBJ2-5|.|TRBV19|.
CASSPLGRTSETQYF
TGTGCCAGTAGTCCTCTAGGCAGAACCTCAGAGACCCAGTACTTC
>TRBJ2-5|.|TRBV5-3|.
CAHRNRGRGPILETQYF
TGTGCCCACCGAAATAGAGGCAGGGGACCTATCTTGGAGACCCAGTACTTC
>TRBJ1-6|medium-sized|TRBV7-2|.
CASSLRSSSDSPLHF
TGTGCCAGCAGCTTACGGTCATCCTCGGATTCACCCCTCCACTTT
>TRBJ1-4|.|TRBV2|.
CASSPAGSANEKLFF
TGTGCCAGCAGTCCAGCGGGATCCGCTAATGAAAAACTGTTTTTT
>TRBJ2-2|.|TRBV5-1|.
CASSLPGLAGELFF
TGCGCCAGCAGCTTACCAGGGTTGGCCGGGGAGCTGTTTTTT
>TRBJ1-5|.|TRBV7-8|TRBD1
CASSLVQGVRQPQHF
TGTGCCAGCAGCTTAGTACAGGGGGTTCGTCAGCCCCAGCATTTT
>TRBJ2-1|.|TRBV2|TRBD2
CASSSGRSYNEQFF
TGTGCCAGTTCAAGCGGGAGATCCTACAATGAGCAGTTCTTC
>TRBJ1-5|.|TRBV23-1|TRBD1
CASSQTGNQPQHF
TGCGCCAGCAGTCAGACAGGGAATCAGCCCCAGCATTTT
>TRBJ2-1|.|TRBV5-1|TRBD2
CASSLGLAGTYNEQFF
TGCGCCAGCAGCTTAGGGCTAGCGGGGACTTACAATGAGCAGTTCTTC
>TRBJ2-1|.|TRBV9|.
CASSVDNTKGPRGGEQFF
TGTGCCAGCAGCGTAGACAACACAAAAGGCCCTAGGGGGGGTGAGCAGTTCTTC
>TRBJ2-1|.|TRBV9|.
CASSPKPPGGVYNEQFF
TGTGCCAGCAGCCCCAAGCCCCCGGGCGGGGTCTACAATGAGCAGTTCTTC
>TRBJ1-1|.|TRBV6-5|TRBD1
CASSGTGWNTEAFF
TGTGCCAGCAGTGGGACAGGTTGGAACACTGAAGCTTTCTTT
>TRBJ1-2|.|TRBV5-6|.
CASEGFFTYGYTF
TGTGCCAGCGAGGGTTTCTTCACTTATGGCTACACCTTC
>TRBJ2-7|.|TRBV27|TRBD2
CASSSQREFDEQYF
TGTGCCAGCAGTTCCCAGCGGGAGTTCGACGAGCAGTACTTC
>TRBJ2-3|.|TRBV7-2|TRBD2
CASSLPAGAIVDTQYF
TGTGCCAGCAGCTTGCCAGCGGGGGCCATCGTAGATACGCAGTATTTT
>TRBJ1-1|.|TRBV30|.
CAWSPPWELTEAFF
TGTGCCTGGAGCCCGCCGTGGGAGTTAACTGAAGCTTTCTTT
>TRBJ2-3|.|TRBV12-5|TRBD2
CASGLFSGRGTDTQYF
TGTGCTAGTGGTTTGTTTAGCGGGAGGGGCACAGATACGCAGTATTTT
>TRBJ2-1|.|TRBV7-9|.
CASSSINDRRKGYNEQFF
TGTGCCAGCAGCTCGATAAATGACAGGCGGAAAGGCTACAATGAGCAGTTCTTC
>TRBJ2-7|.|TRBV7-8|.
CASSLVAVYEQYF
TGTGCCAGCAGCTTAGTAGCAGTCTACGAGCAGTACTTC
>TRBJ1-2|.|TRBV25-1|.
CASSGINVYTF
TGTGCCAGCTCAGGGATAAATGTCTACACCTTC
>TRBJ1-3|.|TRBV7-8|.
CASSQYSGNTIYF
TGTGCCAGCAGCCAGTACTCTGGAAACACCATATATTTT
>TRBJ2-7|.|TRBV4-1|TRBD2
CASSQAGGTPYEQYF
TGCGCCAGCAGCCAGGCGGGAGGGACCCCCTACGAGCAGTACTTC
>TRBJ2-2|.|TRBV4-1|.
CASSRGQNTGELFF
TGCGCCAGCAGCAGGGGACAGAACACCGGGGAGCTGTTTTTT
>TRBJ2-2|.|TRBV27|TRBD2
CASSLAGVNTGELFF
TGTGCCAGCAGTTTGGCGGGAGTGAACACCGGGGAGCTGTTTTTT
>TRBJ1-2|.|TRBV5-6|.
CASSAGLFLGYGYTF
TGTGCCAGCAGCGCCGGGTTGTTTCTCGGCTATGGCTACACCTTC
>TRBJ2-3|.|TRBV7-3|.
CASSLGHPSTDTQYF
TGTGCCAGCAGCTTGGGACACCCTAGCACAGATACGCAGTATTTT
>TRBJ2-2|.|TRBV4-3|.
CASSQEATGGELFF
TGCGCCAGCAGCCAAGAGGCGACTGGCGGGGAGCTGTTTTTT
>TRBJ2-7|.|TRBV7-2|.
CASSLGLGRREQYF
TGTGCCAGCAGCTTAGGTCTGGGGCGCAGAGAGCAGTACTTC
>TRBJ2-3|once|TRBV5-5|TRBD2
CASSLILSSGGADTQYF
TGTGCCAGCAGCTTGATTTTGTCTAGCGGGGGAGCAGATACGCAGTATTTT
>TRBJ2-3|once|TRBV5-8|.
CASSLRQNTQYF
TGTGCCAGCAGCTTGCGACAGAATACGCAGTATTTT
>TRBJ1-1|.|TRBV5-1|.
CASSLVAVNTEAFF
TGCGCCAGCAGCTTGGTCGCGGTGAACACTGAAGCTTTCTTT
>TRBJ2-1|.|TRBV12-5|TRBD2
CASGLVVTSGTQYNEQFF
TGTGCTAGTGGTTTGGTAGTTACTAGCGGTACGCAGTACAATGAGCAGTTCTTC
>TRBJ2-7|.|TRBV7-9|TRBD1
CASSQRQGRDEQYF
TGTGCCAGCAGCCAAAGACAGGGACGCGACGAGCAGTACTTC
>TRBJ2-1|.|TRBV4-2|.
CASSQDAGGDEQFF
TGTGCCAGCAGCCAAGATGCAGGAGGGGATGAGCAGTTCTTC
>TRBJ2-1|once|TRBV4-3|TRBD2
CASSQDYGGNYNEQFF
TGCGCCAGCAGCCAAGATTACGGGGGGAACTACAATGAGCAGTTCTTC
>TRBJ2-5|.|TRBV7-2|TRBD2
CASSLVRGDEETQYF
TGTGCCAGCAGCTTAGTGCGGGGGGATGAGGAGACCCAGTACTTC
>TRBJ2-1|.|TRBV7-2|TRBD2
CASSPSKLAGSSYNEQFF
TGTGCCAGCAGCCCCTCGAAATTAGCGGGTAGCTCCTACAATGAGCAGTTCTTC
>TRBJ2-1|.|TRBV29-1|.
CSVDSAVKDNEQFF
TGCAGCGTTGATTCAGCGGTTAAGGACAATGAGCAGTTCTTC
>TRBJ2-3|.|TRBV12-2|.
CASRLAQGLAGEPDTQYF
TGTGCAAGTCGCTTAGCGCAGGGACTAGCGGGAGAACCAGATACGCAGTATTTT
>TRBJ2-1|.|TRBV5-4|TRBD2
CASRSGVGGGADNEQFF
TGTGCCAGCAGATCCGGGGTTGGCGGGGGGGCGGACAATGAGCAGTTCTTC
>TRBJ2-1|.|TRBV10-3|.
CAISQGGYEQFF
TGTGCCATCAGCCAAGGGGGTTATGAGCAGTTCTTC
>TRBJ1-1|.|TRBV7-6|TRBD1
CASSFTPGQGDTEAFF
TGTGCCAGCAGCTTTACCCCGGGACAGGGGGACACTGAAGCTTTCTTT
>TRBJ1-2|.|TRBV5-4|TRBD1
CASRRQGAPGYTF
TGTGCCAGCAGACGACAGGGGGCGCCCGGCTACACCTTC